This T cell receptor beta chain was observed in a study of blood T cell repertoires in COVID-19. About the research overall: The samples span acute and convalescent COVID-19 from the United States, Italy and Spain. T cells, B-cell-depleted T cells, or PBMCs provided the cDNA or gDNA that served as material.

In the original workflow: Amplification of reference gene primers was used by the study to estimate nucleated cell counts. Measured with immunoSEQ multiplex PCR; TCRdb has only the in-frame clones, and not every one. The V and J calls and clone size come from that table; D and trimming were worked out from the DNA. The data show about 380,000 clones, roughly 85% seen once. This CDR3 has 14 residues. The V and J ends lost 4 bases and 0 bases, in that order; junction bases with no gene match: 2. Germline lookup yields CDR1 SNHLY and CDR2 FYNNEI. The sample taken for sequencing was peripheral blood. This chain links TRBV2 with TRBJ1-1; 7 bases are shared with TRBD1. The source is a woman between 18 and 29 years old with acute or convalescent COVID-19. Here the CDR3 reads CASSADRMNTEAFF. The DNA for the CDR3 is TGTGCCAGCAGTGCGGACAGGATGAACACTGAAGCTTTCTTT.